The rows below give T cell receptor beta chains drawn from one sample of a study of T cell repertoires in cytomegalovirus infection. TCRdb ran MiXCR on the reads and lists one entry per CDR3 protein. In the table there are around 280,000 distinct CDR3 sequences, roughly 13% of which are singletons. The sample taken for sequencing was PBMCs. Every receptor here comes from a human donor in good health (CMV status not recorded). Some clones in this sample may be carry-over from other donors' samples. Both conserved end residues are part of each CDR3. Each record gives: D gene, clone size, J gene, V gene, CDR3 protein, CDR3 DNA. A D gene is named only where the DNA matches it firmly. Some rows mark clone size as missing; the rest say once, few, many or name a class of expanded clone.

D gene: TRBD2; clone size: many; J gene: TRBJ2-7; V gene: TRBV7-2; CDR3 protein: CASSLGLATYEQYF; CDR3 DNA: TGTGCCAGCAGCTTAGGACTAGCGACTTACGAGCAGTACTTC
D gene: TRBD1; clone size: many; J gene: TRBJ2-2; V gene: TRBV11-2; CDR3 protein: CASSGGQSANTGELFF; CDR3 DNA: TGTGCCAGCAGCGGGGGACAGTCGGCGAACACCGGGGAGCTGTTTTTT
D gene: NA; clone size: NA; J gene: TRBJ1-1; V gene: TRBV24-1; CDR3 protein: CATILPGDGHCSTEAFF; CDR3 DNA: TGTGCCACCATCCTCCCGGGGGATGGGCATTGTAGCACTGAAGCTTTCTTT
D gene: NA; clone size: many; J gene: TRBJ2-2; V gene: TRBV7-2; CDR3 protein: CASSQRPHRGTGELFF; CDR3 DNA: TGTGCCAGCAGCCAAAGGCCGCACAGAGGGACCGGGGAGCTGTTTTTT
D gene: NA; clone size: many; J gene: TRBJ2-7; V gene: TRBV27; CDR3 protein: CASSPRWSEDHEQYF; CDR3 DNA: TGTGCCAGCAGTCCCCGGTGGAGTGAGGATCACGAGCAGTACTTC
D gene: TRBD1; clone size: few; J gene: TRBJ1-1; V gene: TRBV19; CDR3 protein: CASSSAQTGGSEAFF; CDR3 DNA: TGTGCCAGTAGTAGTGCCCAGACAGGGGGGTCTGAAGCTTTCTTT
D gene: TRBD2; clone size: few; J gene: TRBJ2-6; V gene: TRBV7-9; CDR3 protein: CASSSLGEGTPGANVLTF; CDR3 DNA: TGTGCCAGCAGCTCCCTGGGGGAGGGGACTCCTGGGGCCAACGTCCTGACTTTC
D gene: NA; clone size: NA; J gene: TRBJ1-1; V gene: TRBV6-2/TRBV6-3; CDR3 protein: CASSYTRNTEAFF; CDR3 DNA: TGTGCCAGCAGTTATACCAGGAACACTGAAGCTTTCTTT
D gene: NA; clone size: few; J gene: TRBJ2-3; V gene: TRBV13; CDR3 protein: CASSLSGARTDTQYF; CDR3 DNA: TGTGCCAGCAGCTTAAGCGGAGCACGCACAGATACGCAGTATTTT
D gene: NA; clone size: NA; J gene: TRBJ2-1; V gene: TRBV6-6; CDR3 protein: CASGQDNEQFF; CDR3 DNA: TGTGCCAGCGGGCAGGACAATGAGCAGTTCTTC
D gene: TRBD1; clone size: many; J gene: TRBJ1-5; V gene: TRBV27; CDR3 protein: CASSQDRGKKPQHF; CDR3 DNA: TGTGCCAGCAGTCAAGACAGGGGGAAGAAGCCCCAGCATTTT
D gene: NA; clone size: few; J gene: TRBJ1-1; V gene: TRBV7-9; CDR3 protein: CASSLVPRGTEAFF; CDR3 DNA: TGTGCCAGCAGCTTAGTTCCCCGAGGCACTGAAGCTTTCTTT
D gene: TRBD1; clone size: many; J gene: TRBJ1-1; V gene: TRBV2; CDR3 protein: CASLRQGAGGEAFF; CDR3 DNA: TGTGCCAGCCTTCGGCAGGGGGCAGGCGGTGAAGCTTTCTTT